The present T cell receptor (beta chain) was sequenced within a study of shared clonotypes between healthy human individuals. Looking at the study overall: Three men and a couple of women, aged 18 to 49, were donors. Study-wide findings and caveats: A handful of donors showed sharing of about 4.8% of naive CD4 clonotypes. Specimens sampled were limited to blood, with tissue repertoires likely differing.

As to this clone: The antigen is not known.

As defined, naive CD8 cells were CD45RO-negative and positively selected for CCR7, with terminally differentiated effector memory CD45RA+ cells excluded. TCRdb's copy holds only in-frame clones and misses some; the assay was immunoSEQ multiplex PCR. The table includes over 2,000,000 clones, roughly 95% detected once. CDR3 length: 15 amino acids. The V gene's germline CDR1 is MNHNS and CDR2 SASEGT. V dropped 5 bases and J dropped 3 bases, with 17 bases sitting between them. This sequence joins TRBV6-1 and TRBJ2-7, with D hard to call. The sequence derives from a man younger than 35 in good health. Some clones in this sample may be carry-over from other donors' samples. The material sequenced was naive CD8+ T cells from PBMCs. The CDR3 sequence: CASSPRFGALYEQYF. The DNA for the CDR3 is TGTGCCAGCAGTCCCCGTTTCGGAGCGCTCTACGAGCAGTACTTC.